A single sample gave rise to the 28 T cell receptor beta chains below, sequenced in a study of shared clonotypes between healthy human individuals. The protocol was immunoSEQ multiplex PCR, while the TCRdb copy is restricted to in-frame clones and leaves out a portion. Of a few million clones listed, roughly 92% were seen once; the top ten hold about 0.41%. Input material: naive CD4+ T cells from PBMCs. Sample subset: CD45RA+ positively selected. The receptors come from a young man in good health. Some clones in this sample may be carry-over from other donors' samples.

In its sample, this clone was seen once. The chain couples TRBV6-5 to TRBJ1-1; TRBD1 agrees at 9 bases. Germline V gene lookup returns CDR1 MNHEY and CDR2 SVGAGI. V was pared by 4 bases and J by 0 bases, with 6 bases of the junction left unmatched. This CDR3 is built from 16 residues. DNA of the CDR3: TGTGCCAGCAGTTTGGACAGGGGTCCAATGAACACTGAAGCTTTCTTT. The encoded protein is CASSLDRGPMNTEAFF.

The rearrangement joins TRBV5-6 to TRBJ2-5; D is unclear. The CDR3 spans 15 residues. CDR1 and CDR2 from the germline V gene are SGHDT and YYEEEE. Trimming shortened V by 4 bases and J by 2 bases, and 15 bases separated the two germline ends. CDR3: CASSLRLTQQETQYF. The CDR3 DNA follows: TGTGCCAGCAGCCTGAGGTTGACGCAGCAAGAGACCCAGTACTTC.

The V gene is TRBV19, the J gene TRBJ1-2; D not resolved. The CDR3 has 14 amino acids. The germline gives CDR1 LNHDA, CDR2 SQIVND (reference sequence). Trimming stripped 3 bases from V and 8 bases from J, with 16 bases between. In nucleotides, the CDR3 is TGTGCCAGTAGTATTAGTCAGACTCGCGGGGGCTACACCTTC. Encoded protein: CASSISQTRGGYTF.

The chain combines TRBV7-6 with TRBJ2-1; D is undetermined. Germline CDR1 is SGHVS and CDR2 is FNYEAQ. The CDR3 spans 16 residues. V was pared by 5 bases and J by 2 bases, with 16 bases between. This chain's CDR3 is CASSMTDWRTYNEQFF. CDR3 in DNA: TGTGCCAGCAGCATGACCGACTGGAGAACCTACAATGAGCAGTTCTTC.

Written as DNA, the CDR3 is TGTGCCAGCAGTCCCGGACAGGGGGTCGGTGGCTACACCTTC. It specifies CASSPGQGVGGYTF. This chain connects TRBV28 to TRBJ1-2; 10 bases map to TRBD1. V lost 5 bases to trimming and J lost 7 bases; unmatched junction nucleotides: 7. Germline assignment: CDR1 MDHEN and CDR2 SYDVKM. This CDR3 spans 14 amino acids.

This CDR3 reads CASSILAGGRNEQFF. The CDR3 region has the DNA TGCGCCAGCAGCATCCTAGCGGGAGGTAGAAATGAGCAGTTCTTC. The gene calls are TRBV5-1 and TRBJ2-1, with 11 nucleotides matching TRBD2. This CDR3 contains 15 residues. V trimming: 4 bases; J trimming: 7 bases; junction bases outside the gene matches: 7. Germline assignment: CDR1 SGHRS and CDR2 YFSETQ.

The chain uses TRBV6-5 and TRBJ2-3; 10 bases match TRBD1. With 6 bases clipped from V and 1 base from J, the junction kept 1 base outside the gene matches. Germline V gene lookup returns CDR1 MNHEY and CDR2 SVGAGI. The length of the CDR3 is 14 residues. CDR3 nucleotide sequence: TGTGCCAGCAGCGACAGGGGGCGCACAGATACGCAGTATTTT. This codes for CASSDRGRTDTQYF.

This chain uses TRBV7-9 with TRBJ1-1; D is ambiguous. This CDR3 comprises 17 residues. The germline CDR1 and CDR2 sequences are SEHNR and FQNEAQ (reference sequence). Trimming stripped 0 bases from V and 3 bases from J, with 17 bases between. The CDR3 reads CASSLARGSGGDTEAFF. CDR3 coding DNA: TGTGCCAGCAGCTTAGCGAGAGGCTCCGGCGGGGACACTGAAGCTTTCTTT.

The chain links TRBV5-8 to TRBJ1-1; D is possibly TRBD1 (5 bases). This CDR3 is built from 13 residues. Trimming removed 2 bases from V and 8 bases from J, with 13 bases in between. The germline gives CDR1 SGHTS, CDR2 YDEGEE. CDR3 in DNA: TGTGCCAGCAGCTTTGGGGGGAAAGCCGAAGCTTTCTTT. This gives the protein CASSFGGKAEAFF.

The chain combines TRBV25-1 with TRBJ2-5; D uncertain. The ends were cut back, 3 bases at V and 0 bases at J, with 11 bases in the middle. CDR3 size: 15 residues. Germline-derived CDR1 and CDR2 are MGHDK and SYGVNS. The CDR3 bases are TGTGCCAGCAGTGAGAAGGGCCGGTACCAAGAGACCCAGTACTTC. Translated, it gives CASSEKGRYQETQYF.

V and J are TRBV5-4 and TRBJ2-7, with D uncertain. From germline, CDR1 is SGHNT and CDR2 YYREEE (reference sequence). The CDR3 extends over 14 amino acids. V was cut by 0 bases and J by 3 bases, with 10 bases left in between. The CDR3 DNA sequence: TGTGCCAGCAGCTTGGATCAGACTCTCTACGAGCAGTACTTC. Translating gives CASSLDQTLYEQYF.

The chain uses TRBV7-3 and TRBJ1-2; D may be TRBD1 (6 bases). The CDR3 has 13 residues. The germline V gene has CDR1 SGHTA and CDR2 FQGTGA. Trimming cost V 5 bases and J 8 bases, with 15 bases left between them. CDR3 loop: CASSVQGLIGYTF. The DNA of the CDR3 is TGTGCCAGCAGCGTACAGGGATTGATCGGCTACACCTTC. The full variable domain, its missing parts supplied by reference TRBV7-3 and TRBJ1-2, is GAGVSQTPSNKVTEKGKYVELRCDPISGHTALYWYRQSLGQGPEFLIYFQGTGAADDSGLPNDRFFAVRPEGSVSTLKIQRTERGDSAVYLCASSVQGLIGYTFGSGTRLTVV.

V usage is TRBV29-1 and J usage is TRBJ2-3; no reliable D call. This CDR3 contains 11 residues. V was pared by 1 base and J by 6 bases, with 5 bases between. Germline loops: CDR1 SQVTM, CDR2 ANQGSEA. The DNA for the CDR3 is TGCAGCGTTGAAGCCTACGATACGCAGTATTTT. It specifies CSVEAYDTQYF.

V gene TRBV7-9 combines with J gene TRBJ2-3; 8 bases are a match to TRBD2. CDR3 length equals 15 residues. J lost 2 bases, V lost 3 bases, and 4 bases had no gene match. The V gene's germline CDR1 is SEHNR and CDR2 FQNEAQ (reference sequence). CDR3: CASSLGTSYTDTQYF. The CDR3 DNA reads as TGTGCCAGCAGCTTGGGGACTAGTTACACAGATACGCAGTATTTT.

The chain employs TRBV5-1 and TRBJ2-2; D unclear. Trimming removed 4 bases from V and 0 bases from J, with 16 bases in between. CDR3 length: 17 amino acids. Germline CDR1 and CDR2: SGHRS and YFSETQ. CDR3 protein: CASSPRPGGTNTGELFF. The CDR3, as DNA: TGCGCCAGCAGCCCCCGGCCAGGCGGAACGAACACCGGGGAGCTGTTTTTT.

CDR3: CASSLGWGASDEKLFF. In DNA form, the CDR3 reads TGCGCCAGCAGCTTGGGTTGGGGTGCTTCTGATGAAAAACTGTTTTTT. The genes are TRBV5-1 and TRBJ1-4; D is undetermined. Deletions cut 0 bases from V and 6 bases from J, with 15 bases between. Germline-derived CDR1 and CDR2 are SGHRS and YFSETQ. The length of the CDR3 is 16 residues.

The chain recombines TRBV9 with TRBJ2-1; no clear D gene. Germline CDR1 and CDR2: SGDLS and YYNGEE. This CDR3 contains 13 residues. Trimming took off 0 bases at V and 7 bases at J, with 8 bases between the two ends. In DNA form, the CDR3 reads TGTGCCAGCAGCGTAGTCACCGGGAATGAGCAGTTCTTC. This sequence encodes CASSVVTGNEQFF.

V is TRBV6-4 and J is TRBJ1-5, with D unresolved. The germline V and J ends were trimmed by 6 bases and 7 bases, with 10 bases remaining between them. The CDR3 is made up of 12 amino acids. The V gene's germline CDR1 is MRHNA and CDR2 SNTAGT. The CDR3 nucleotides read TGTGCCAGCAGAGGCCGTCAGCAGCCCCAGCATTTT. Translated: CASRGRQQPQHF.

The chain recombines TRBV18 with TRBJ1-1; D possibly corresponds to TRBD1 (5 bases). This CDR3 spans 13 amino acids. Germline V gene sequence: CDR1 KGHSH, CDR2 LQKENI. V was cut by 4 bases and J by 3 bases, with 9 bases left in between. Here the CDR3 reads CASSRDSHTEAFF. The CDR3 DNA sequence: TGTGCCAGCTCACGAGACAGCCACACTGAAGCTTTCTTT.

The genes are TRBV4-2 and TRBJ2-1, with D perhaps matching TRBD2 (5 bases). The CDR3 runs 16 residues. Between the trimmed V and J ends, which lost 1 base and 10 bases, there was a span of 20 bases. Germline CDR1 LGHNA, CDR2 YNFKEQ. DNA for the CDR3: TGTGCCAGCAGCCAAGCCGCGCGGACTGGCCGGGGAGAGCAGTTCTTC. Protein product: CASSQAARTGRGEQFF.

The chain has TRBV5-8 and TRBJ1-2; D call uncertain. The V end was cut by 4 bases, the J end by 8 bases, with 12 bases between. The length of the CDR3 is 12 residues. The germline CDR1 and CDR2 sequences are SGHTS and YDEGEE. The CDR3 here is CASSLSARGYTF. The CDR3 DNA sequence: TGTGCCAGCAGCCTATCGGCAAGAGGCTACACCTTC.

This chain connects TRBV4-2 to TRBJ2-1; 9 bases map to TRBD2. The trim removed 5 bases at V and 9 bases at J, leaving 11 bases unmatched. The length of the CDR3 is 15 residues. Germline V CDR1 and CDR2: LGHNA, YNFKEQ. The CDR3 DNA sequence: TGTGCCAGCAGCGAGAGCGGGAGGCCCCGAGGTGAGCAGTTCTTC. It specifies CASSESGRPRGEQFF.

This chain connects TRBV28 to TRBJ2-5; 7 nucleotides line up with TRBD1. CDR1 is MDHEN and CDR2 is SYDVKM in the germline V gene. CDR3 length: 14 residues. With V trimmed by 6 bases and J by 2 bases, 6 bases remained unmatched. The CDR3 spells CASRWTGKQETQYF. CDR3 DNA: TGTGCCAGCAGATGGACAGGAAAACAAGAGACCCAGTACTTC.

In this sample, this clone turned up a few times. V gene TRBV6-5 combines with J gene TRBJ1-1, with unresolved D. The CDR3 has 13 residues. Trimming cost V 6 bases and J 6 bases, with 14 bases left between them. In germline, CDR1 is MNHEY, CDR2 SVGAGI. The CDR3 sequence is CASSSWEGAEAFF. For the CDR3, the DNA is TGTGCCAGCAGCTCGTGGGAGGGCGCTGAAGCTTTCTTT.

The rearrangement joins TRBV5-1 to TRBJ2-5; D may be TRBD2 (5 bases). The CDR3 runs to 15 residues. Germline V gene lookup returns CDR1 SGHRS and CDR2 YFSETQ. Trimming cost V 9 bases and J 0 bases, with 18 bases left between them. The CDR3 loop is CATGDGTLNQETQYF. The DNA of the CDR3 is TGCGCCACCGGGGATGGTACATTAAACCAAGAGACCCAGTACTTC.

The chain carries TRBV9 and TRBJ1-2; no reliable D call. Germline V lookup: CDR1 SGDLS, CDR2 YYNGEE. CDR3 length equals 13 residues. Trimming shortened V by 0 bases and J by 6 bases, and 9 bases separated the two germline ends. CDR3 region: CASSVVDGNGYTF. CDR3 nucleotide sequence: TGTGCCAGCAGCGTAGTCGATGGGAATGGCTACACCTTC. The full variable domain, with the rest looked up from reference TRBV9 and TRBJ1-2, is DSGVTQTPKHLITATGQRVTLRCSPRSGDLSVYWYQQSLDQGLQFLIQYYNGEERAKGNILERFSAQQFPDLHSELNLSSLELGDSALYFCASSVVDGNGYTFGSGTRLTVV.

A remark on this clone: The sample contains more than one DNA sequence encoding this CDR3. The chain joins TRBV2 to TRBJ1-1, with D unresolved. V gave up 3 bases and J gave up 0 bases, with 5 bases separating them. Germline V gene lookup returns CDR1 SNHLY and CDR2 FYNNEI. The CDR3 sequence is 13 residues long. The CDR3, as DNA: TGTGCCAGCAGTGACAGCCTGAACACTGAAGCTTTCTTT. Its translation is CASSDSLNTEAFF.

As concerns this clone: At one end the junction does not follow the germline gene, possibly because of a read error. The CDR3 here is CASSFLKNSEAFF. CDR3 coding DNA: TGTGCCAGCAGCTTTTTAAAGAACTCTGAAGCTTTCTTT. The chain couples TRBV5-6 to TRBJ1-1; D not certain. This CDR3 is built from 13 residues. The germline V gene has CDR1 SGHDT and CDR2 YYEEEE.